Below are 9 T cell receptor beta chains sequenced from a single sample in a study of tumor T cells in aggressive B-cell lymphoma. Only in-frame clones appear in the TCRdb table, and some are missing; sequencing was by immunoSEQ multiplex PCR. The sample consists of more than 7,500 clones, roughly 80% of them appearing once. The sequencing sample was made of tumor tissue. These receptors all come from an adult with diffuse large B cell lymphoma.

The J gene is TRBJ2-4, the V gene TRBV4-2; unclear D gene. Germline V lookup: CDR1 LGHNA, CDR2 YNFKEQ. Trimming took 0 bases from V and 7 from J, leaving 19 bases between them. This CDR3 is 17 amino acids long. CDR3 protein: CASSQEWAPIDHNIQYF. DNA for the CDR3: TGTGCCAGCAGCCAAGAGTGGGCCCCAATCGACCATAACATTCAGTACTTC.

The chain couples TRBV27 to TRBJ2-2; 8 nucleotides align to TRBD1. With V trimmed by 0 bases and J by 3 bases, 3 bases remained unmatched. This CDR3 has 16 amino acids. CDR1 is MNHEY and CDR2 is SMNVEV in the germline V gene (reference sequence). CDR3 protein: CASSLSAGGYTGELFF. The CDR3 bases are TGTGCCAGCAGTTTATCGGCAGGGGGCTACACCGGGGAGCTGTTTTTT.

This clone was seen just once. This chain uses TRBV6-1 with TRBJ1-2; TRBD1 agrees at 7 bases. Trimming took 2 bases from V and 6 from J; bases not matched to a gene: 9. The CDR3 extends over 15 amino acids. CDR1 and CDR2 from the germline V gene are MNHNS and SASEGT. CDR3 protein: CASSERGRVGDGYTF. The DNA for the CDR3 is TGTGCCAGCAGTGAAAGGGGGCGGGTCGGGGATGGCTACACCTTC.

The sample holds a few counts of this clone. V is TRBV18 and J is TRBJ2-7; D is perhaps TRBD1 (5 bases). Germline V gene sequence: CDR1 KGHSH, CDR2 LQKENI. The V and J ends lost 0 bases and 5 bases respectively, with 14 bases between them. The CDR3 runs 15 residues. CDR3 residues: CASSPPRQGKDEQYF. For the CDR3, the DNA is TGTGCCAGCTCACCACCCCGGCAGGGTAAGGACGAGCAGTACTTC.

The V call is TRBV29-1, the J call TRBJ2-7, with a possible D match to TRBD1 (6 bases). CDR3 length: 11 residues. CDR1 and CDR2 from the germline V gene are SQVTM and ANQGSEA. Between the trimmed V and J ends, which lost 6 bases and 6 bases, there was a span of 12 bases. The CDR3 loop reads CSVQAGVEQYV. The DNA of the CDR3 is TGCAGCGTGCAGGCAGGGGTCGAGCAGTACGTC.

V is TRBV9 and J is TRBJ2-1, with 9 nucleotides matching TRBD2. Germline loops: CDR1 SGDLS, CDR2 YYNGEE. With 4 bases clipped from V and 3 bases from J, the junction kept 5 bases outside the gene matches. There are 15 residues in the CDR3. The CDR3 reads CASSHASGIYNEQFF. CDR3 DNA sequence: TGTGCCAGCAGCCACGCTAGCGGGATCTACAATGAGCAGTTCTTC.

The chain links TRBV4-2 to TRBJ2-1; D remains unclear. The CDR3 totals 13 residues. Trimming pared 1 base from V and 8 bases from J, leaving 9 bases between. Per germline, CDR1 LGHNA and CDR2 YNFKEQ. DNA of the CDR3: TGTGCCAGCAGCCAAGCATCCTATGATGAGCAGTTCTTC. This codes for CASSQASYDEQFF.

This chain joins TRBV7-9 and TRBJ1-1, with TRBD1 as a possible D gene (6 bases). The V gene lost 8 bases and the J gene lost 4 bases, with 23 bases spanning the gap. Germline V lookup: CDR1 SEHNR, CDR2 FQNEAQ (reference sequence). The CDR3 extends over 16 amino acids. The CDR3 DNA is TGTGCCAGCGACCCGGGGGGGCGGGGTTGGGTCACTGAAGCTTTCTTT. It is translated as CASDPGGRGWVTEAFF.

This clone was picked up one time. J is TRBJ2-1 and V is TRBV7-2, with 11 bases matching TRBD2. This CDR3 spans 15 amino acids. Trimming removed 4 bases from V and 4 bases from J; junction bases left unmatched: 3. Germline-derived CDR1 and CDR2 are SGHTA and FQGNSA. The CDR3, as DNA: TGTGCCAGCAGCTCGTCTAGCGGGGGGTACAATGAGCAGTTCTTC. This sequence encodes CASSSSSGGYNEQFF.